The 2 T cell receptor beta chains reported below all come from one sample, sequenced in a study of cytomegalovirus exposure and HLA in healthy donors (dated by TCRdb to between 2016 and 2019). Library creation used the immunoSEQ multiplex PCR assay. For the multiplex PCR, a mixture combining 60 forward primers for TCR Vbeta segments and 13 reverse primers for TCR Jbeta segments was used. The immuneACCESS repertoire file appears here via TCRdb, limited to in-frame rearrangements. These files lack a portion of the clones; in checked studies, under half of the deficit traces to unresolved V genes, and the cause of the others is not known. The sample contains 90,000 to 130,000 clones, more than 60% of them found a single time. Less than 7.5% of the sample goes to the ten largest clones. Input material: PBMCs. All receptors come from a young man in good health and CMV-seropositive.

The DNA of the CDR3 is TGCGCCAGCAGCCAACGGGACAGGGACGACACTGAAGCTTTCTTT. The encoded protein is CASSQRDRDDTEAFF. V is TRBV4-1 and J is TRBJ1-1, with 9 bases identical to TRBD1. Trimming at V came to 2 bases and at J to 3 bases, leaving 4 bases not matched to a gene. The CDR3 is 15 amino acids. Germline lookup yields CDR1 MGHRA and CDR2 YSYEKL.

The V call is TRBV4-1, the J call TRBJ2-5; 14 bases are a match to TRBD2. CDR1 is MGHRA and CDR2 is YSYEKL in the germline V gene. The CDR3 totals 18 residues. The V and J ends lost 1 base and 5 bases, in that order; junction bases with no gene match: 9. CDR3 sequence reads: CASSQVPGLAGGLETQYF. The CDR3, as DNA: TGCGCCAGCAGCCAAGTTCCTGGACTAGCGGGGGGATTGGAGACCCAGTACTTC.